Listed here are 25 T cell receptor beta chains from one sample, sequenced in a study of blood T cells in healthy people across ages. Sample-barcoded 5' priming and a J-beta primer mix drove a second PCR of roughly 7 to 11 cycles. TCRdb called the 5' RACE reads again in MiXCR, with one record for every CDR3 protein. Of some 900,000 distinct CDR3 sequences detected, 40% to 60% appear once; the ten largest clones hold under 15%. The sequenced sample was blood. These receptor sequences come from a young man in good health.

The CDR3 bases are TGCGCCAGCAGCCAAGATGGCAGGGGGTTCAATCAGCCCCAGCATTTT. Residues: CASSQDGRGFNQPQHF. This chain links TRBV4-1 with TRBJ1-5; TRBD1 agrees at 7 bases. Germline trimming cut 0 bases from V and 3 bases from J; bases unmatched to any gene: 5. The CDR3 runs 16 residues. Per germline, CDR1 MGHRA and CDR2 YSYEKL.

The CDR3 reads CASSFGTYPYEQYF. CDR3 nucleotides: TGTGCCAGCAGCTTCGGGACATACCCCTACGAGCAGTACTTC. The rearrangement joins TRBV7-9 to TRBJ2-7; D might be TRBD1 (6 bases). Trimming shortened V by 3 bases and J by 2 bases, and 11 bases separated the two germline ends. CDR1 SEHNR and CDR2 FQNEAQ come from the germline V gene (reference sequence). This CDR3 has 14 residues.

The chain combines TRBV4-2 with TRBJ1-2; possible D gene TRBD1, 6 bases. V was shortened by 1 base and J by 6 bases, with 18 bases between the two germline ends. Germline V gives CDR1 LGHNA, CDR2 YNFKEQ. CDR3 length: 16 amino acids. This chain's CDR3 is CASSQVPAGEDDGYTF. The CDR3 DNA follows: TGTGCCAGCAGCCAAGTTCCTGCAGGGGAGGATGATGGCTACACCTTC.

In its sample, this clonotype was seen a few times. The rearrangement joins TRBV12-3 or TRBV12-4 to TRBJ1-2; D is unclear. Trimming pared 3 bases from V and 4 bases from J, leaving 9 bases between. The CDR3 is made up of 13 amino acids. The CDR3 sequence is CASSFEGSYGYTF. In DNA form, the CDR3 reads TGTGCCAGCAGTTTTGAGGGAAGCTATGGCTACACCTTC.

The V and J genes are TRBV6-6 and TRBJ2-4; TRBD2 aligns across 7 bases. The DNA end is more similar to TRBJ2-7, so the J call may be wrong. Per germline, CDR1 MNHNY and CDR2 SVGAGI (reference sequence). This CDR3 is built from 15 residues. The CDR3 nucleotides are TGTGCCAGCAGTTACTCAGGCGGGAGCCACTACGAGCAGTACTTC. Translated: CASSYSGGSHYEQYF.

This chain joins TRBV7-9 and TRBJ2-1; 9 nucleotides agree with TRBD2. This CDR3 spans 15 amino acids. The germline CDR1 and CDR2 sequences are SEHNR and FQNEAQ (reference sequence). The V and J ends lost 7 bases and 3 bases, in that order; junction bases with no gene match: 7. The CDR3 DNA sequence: TGTGCCAGCACAAAGCGGGGGGTCAGCTACAATGAGCAGTTCTTC. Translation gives CASTKRGVSYNEQFF.

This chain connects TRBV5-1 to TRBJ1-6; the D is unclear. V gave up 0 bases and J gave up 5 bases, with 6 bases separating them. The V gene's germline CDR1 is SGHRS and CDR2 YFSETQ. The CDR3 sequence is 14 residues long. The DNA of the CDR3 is TGCGCCAGCAGCTTGGAACTGGATAATTCACCCCTCCACTTT. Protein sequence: CASSLELDNSPLHF.

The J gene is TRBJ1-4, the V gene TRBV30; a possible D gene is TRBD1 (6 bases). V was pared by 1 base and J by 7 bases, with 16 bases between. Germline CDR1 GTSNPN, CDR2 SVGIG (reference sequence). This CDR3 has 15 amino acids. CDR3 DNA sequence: TGTGCCTGGAGTGATGCGACCCTGGGGGCTGAAAAACTGTTTTTT. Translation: CAWSDATLGAEKLFF. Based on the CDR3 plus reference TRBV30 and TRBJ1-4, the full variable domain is SQTIHQWPATLVQPVGSPLSLECTVEGTSNPNLYWYRQAAGRGLQLLFYSVGIGQISSEVPQNLSASRPQDRQFILSSKKLLLSDSGFYLCAWSDATLGAEKLFFGSGTQLSVL.

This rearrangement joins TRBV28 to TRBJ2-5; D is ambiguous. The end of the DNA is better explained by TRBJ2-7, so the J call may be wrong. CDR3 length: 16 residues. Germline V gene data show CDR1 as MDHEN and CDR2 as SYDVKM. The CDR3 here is CASSFPNTEGTYEQYF. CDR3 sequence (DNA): TGTGCCAGCAGTTTCCCCAACACGGAAGGAACCTACGAGCAGTACTTC.

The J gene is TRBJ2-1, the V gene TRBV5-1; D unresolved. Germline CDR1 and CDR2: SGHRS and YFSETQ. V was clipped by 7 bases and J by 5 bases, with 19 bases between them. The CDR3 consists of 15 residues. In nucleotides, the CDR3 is TGCGCCAGCGGTTTTGGCAATTCCCCTAACAATGAGCAGTTCTTC. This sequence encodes CASGFGNSPNNEQFF.

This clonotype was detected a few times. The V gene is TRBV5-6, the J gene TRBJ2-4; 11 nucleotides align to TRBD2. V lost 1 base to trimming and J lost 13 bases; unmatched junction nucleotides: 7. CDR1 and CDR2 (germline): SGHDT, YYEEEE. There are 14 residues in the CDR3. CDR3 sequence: CASSLTSGGGEQYF. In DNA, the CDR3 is TGTGCCAGCAGCTTGACTAGCGGGGGTGGGGAGCAGTACTTC.

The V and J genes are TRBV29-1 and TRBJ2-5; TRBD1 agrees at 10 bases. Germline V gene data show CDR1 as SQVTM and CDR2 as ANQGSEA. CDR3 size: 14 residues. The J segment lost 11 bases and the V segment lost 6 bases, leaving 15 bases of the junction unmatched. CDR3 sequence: CSVLPGQGISEQYF. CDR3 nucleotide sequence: TGCAGCGTACTTCCGGGACAGGGGATTAGTGAGCAGTACTTC.

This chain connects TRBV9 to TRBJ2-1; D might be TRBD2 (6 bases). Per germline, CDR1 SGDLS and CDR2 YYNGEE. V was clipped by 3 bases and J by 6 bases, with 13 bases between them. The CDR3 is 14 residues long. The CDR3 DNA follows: TGTGCCAGCAGCGACGGGCTAGCGTCCAATGAGCAGTTCTTC. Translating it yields CASSDGLASNEQFF.

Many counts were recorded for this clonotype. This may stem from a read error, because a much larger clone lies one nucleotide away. CDR3 sequence reads: CASRVVDRVSYNEQFF. The CDR3 DNA is TGCGCCAGCAGGGTGGTGGATAGGGTGTCCTACAATGAGCAGTTCTTC. This rearrangement joins TRBV4-1 to TRBJ2-1; D remains ambiguous. The CDR3 loop spans 16 amino acids. The V gene lost 6 bases and the J gene lost 1 base, with 16 bases spanning the gap. Germline loops: CDR1 MGHRA, CDR2 YSYEKL.

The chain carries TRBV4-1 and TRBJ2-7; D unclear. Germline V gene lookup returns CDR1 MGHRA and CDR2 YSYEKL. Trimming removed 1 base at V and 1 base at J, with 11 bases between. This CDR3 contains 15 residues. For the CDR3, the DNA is TGCGCCAGCAGCCAAGCGCTGCCCGGGTCCTACGAGCAGTACTTC. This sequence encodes CASSQALPGSYEQYF.

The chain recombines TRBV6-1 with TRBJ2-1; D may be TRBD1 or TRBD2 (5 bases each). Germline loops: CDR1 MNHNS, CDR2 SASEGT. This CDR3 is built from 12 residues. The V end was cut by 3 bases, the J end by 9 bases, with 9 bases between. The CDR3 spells CASSEGGGEQFF. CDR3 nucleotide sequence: TGTGCCAGCAGTGAGGGTGGGGGTGAGCAGTTCTTC.

CDR3 nucleotide sequence: TGCAGCGTTGAGAGGGTAGCGGGGGCCCGGGGCTCTAGCACAGATACGCAGTATTTT. Protein: CSVERVAGARGSSTDTQYF. The chain carries TRBV29-1 and TRBJ2-3; 9 nucleotides line up with TRBD2. This CDR3 region has 19 residues. CDR1 is SQVTM, CDR2 ANQGSEA, per germline. The trim removed 3 bases at V and 0 bases at J, leaving 16 bases unmatched.

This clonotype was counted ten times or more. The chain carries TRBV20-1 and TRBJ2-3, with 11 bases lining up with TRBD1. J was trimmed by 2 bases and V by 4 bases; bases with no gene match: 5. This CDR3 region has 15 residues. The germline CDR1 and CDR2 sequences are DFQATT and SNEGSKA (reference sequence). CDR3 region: CSATQGQGDTDTQYF. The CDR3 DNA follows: TGCAGTGCTACCCAGGGACAGGGGGACACAGATACGCAGTATTTT.

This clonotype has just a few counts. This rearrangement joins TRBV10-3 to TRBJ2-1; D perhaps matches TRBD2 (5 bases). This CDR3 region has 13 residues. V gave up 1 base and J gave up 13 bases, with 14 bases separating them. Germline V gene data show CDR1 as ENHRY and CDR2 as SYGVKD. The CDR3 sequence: CAISELGSEGQFF. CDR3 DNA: TGTGCCATCAGTGAGTTAGGGTCCGAGGGACAGTTCTTC.

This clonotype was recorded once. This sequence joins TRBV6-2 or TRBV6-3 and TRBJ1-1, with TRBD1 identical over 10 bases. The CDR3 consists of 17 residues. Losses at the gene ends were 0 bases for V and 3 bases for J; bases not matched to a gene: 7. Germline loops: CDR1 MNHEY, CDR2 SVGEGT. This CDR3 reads CASSYSRGTGVDTEAFF. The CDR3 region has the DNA TGTGCCAGCAGTTACTCACGGGGGACAGGGGTGGACACTGAAGCTTTCTTT.

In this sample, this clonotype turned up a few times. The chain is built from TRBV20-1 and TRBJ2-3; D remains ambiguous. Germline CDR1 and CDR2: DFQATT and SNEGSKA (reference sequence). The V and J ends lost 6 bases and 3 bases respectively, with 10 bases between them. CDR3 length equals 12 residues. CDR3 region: CSAADGTDTQYF. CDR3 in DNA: TGCAGTGCGGCGGACGGTACAGATACGCAGTATTTT.

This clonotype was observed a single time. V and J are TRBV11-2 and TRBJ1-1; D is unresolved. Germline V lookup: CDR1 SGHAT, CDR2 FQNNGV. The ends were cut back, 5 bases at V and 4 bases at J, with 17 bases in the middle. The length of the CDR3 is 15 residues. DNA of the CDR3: TGTGCCAGCAGCCTAGCCCTAGGGATGGTCACTGAAGCTTTCTTT. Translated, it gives CASSLALGMVTEAFF.

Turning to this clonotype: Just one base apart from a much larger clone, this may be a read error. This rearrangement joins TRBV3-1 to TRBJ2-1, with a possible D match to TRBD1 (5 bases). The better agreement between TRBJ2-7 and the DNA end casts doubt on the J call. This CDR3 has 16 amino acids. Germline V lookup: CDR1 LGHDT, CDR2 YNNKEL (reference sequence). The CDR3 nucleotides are TGTGCCAGCAGCCAAGCAGGTGGGGCCTCCTACAATGAGCAGTACTTC. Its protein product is CASSQAGGASYNEQYF.

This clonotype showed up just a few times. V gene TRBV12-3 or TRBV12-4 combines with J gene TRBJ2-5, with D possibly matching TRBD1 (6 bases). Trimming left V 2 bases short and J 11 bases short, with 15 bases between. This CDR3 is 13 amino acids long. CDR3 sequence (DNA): TGTGCCAGCAGTTTAATTGAGGGGGTTGAGCAGTACTTC. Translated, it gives CASSLIEGVEQYF.

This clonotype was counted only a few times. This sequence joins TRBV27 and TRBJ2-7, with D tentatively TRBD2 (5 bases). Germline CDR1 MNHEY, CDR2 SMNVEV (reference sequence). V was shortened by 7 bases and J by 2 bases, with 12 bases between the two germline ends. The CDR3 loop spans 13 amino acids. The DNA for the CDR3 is TGTGCCAGCACATCAGGAGGCGCCTACGAGCAGTACTTC. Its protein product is CASTSGGAYEQYF.